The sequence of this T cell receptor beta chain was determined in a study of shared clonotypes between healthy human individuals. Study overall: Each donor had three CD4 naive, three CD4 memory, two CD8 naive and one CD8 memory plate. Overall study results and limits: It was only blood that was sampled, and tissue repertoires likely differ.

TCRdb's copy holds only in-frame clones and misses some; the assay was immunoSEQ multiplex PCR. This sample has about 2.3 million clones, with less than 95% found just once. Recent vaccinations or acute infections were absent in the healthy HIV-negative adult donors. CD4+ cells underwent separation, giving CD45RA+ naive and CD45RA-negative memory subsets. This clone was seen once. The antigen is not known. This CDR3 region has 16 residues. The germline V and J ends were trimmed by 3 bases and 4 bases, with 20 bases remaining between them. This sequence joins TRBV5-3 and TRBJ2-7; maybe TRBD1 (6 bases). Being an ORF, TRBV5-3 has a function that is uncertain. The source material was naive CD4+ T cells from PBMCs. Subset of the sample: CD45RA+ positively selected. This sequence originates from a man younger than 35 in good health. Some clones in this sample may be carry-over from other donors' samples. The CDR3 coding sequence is TGTGCCAGAAGCTCCGGACAGACTTCAACTTCTTACGAGCAGTACTTC. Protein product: CARSSGQTSTSYEQYF.